Listed below are T cell receptor beta chains from one sample, sequenced in a study of cytomegalovirus exposure and HLA in healthy donors. Only in-frame clones appear in the TCRdb table, and some are missing; sequencing was by immunoSEQ multiplex PCR. The repertoire holds 100,000 or so clones, with around 88% as singletons. The sequencing sample was made of PBMCs. The receptors derive from a woman aged 25 to 39 in good health and CMV-seronegative. Both conserved end residues are part of each CDR3. A D gene is named only where the DNA matches it firmly. The size field is filled for only some rows; it gives once, few, many or a size class.

J gene: TRBJ1-5; D gene: .; V gene: TRBV10-1; clone size: .; CDR3 protein: CASSAGRQPQHF; CDR3 DNA: TGCGCCAGCAGTGCGGGTAGACAGCCCCAGCATTTT
J gene: TRBJ2-3; D gene: .; V gene: TRBV29-1; clone size: .; CDR3 protein: CSVAAGGRADTQYF; CDR3 DNA: TGCAGCGTTGCCGCCGGGGGGCGTGCAGATACGCAGTATTTT
J gene: TRBJ1-5; D gene: .; V gene: TRBV5-1; clone size: .; CDR3 protein: CASSLAPAGTNQPQHF; CDR3 DNA: TGCGCCAGCAGCTTGGCTCCAGCAGGGACTAATCAGCCCCAGCATTTT
J gene: TRBJ1-5; D gene: TRBD1; V gene: TRBV10-3; clone size: .; CDR3 protein: CAISDRGTGVSLSNQPQHF; CDR3 DNA: TGTGCCATCAGCGACAGAGGGACAGGGGTCTCACTTAGCAATCAGCCCCAGCATTTT
J gene: TRBJ2-7; D gene: .; V gene: TRBV11-3; clone size: .; CDR3 protein: CASSLGRAYEQYF; CDR3 DNA: TGTGCCAGCAGCTTAGGCAGGGCCTACGAGCAGTACTTC
J gene: TRBJ2-1; D gene: .; V gene: TRBV5-6; clone size: .; CDR3 protein: CASSSYDNEQFF; CDR3 DNA: TGTGCCAGCAGCTCCTACGACAATGAGCAGTTCTTC
J gene: TRBJ2-7; D gene: TRBD1; V gene: TRBV5-1; clone size: .; CDR3 protein: CASSAGQGYEQYF; CDR3 DNA: TGCGCCAGCAGCGCCGGACAGGGCTACGAGCAGTACTTC
J gene: TRBJ2-2; D gene: .; V gene: TRBV6-1; clone size: .; CDR3 protein: CASSELTGGTGELFF; CDR3 DNA: TGTGCCAGCAGTGAATTGACTGGTGGGACCGGGGAGCTGTTTTTT
J gene: TRBJ2-7; D gene: .; V gene: TRBV19; clone size: .; CDR3 protein: CASSVSGGEQYF; CDR3 DNA: TGTGCCAGTAGTGTTTCCGGGGGCGAGCAGTACTTC
J gene: TRBJ1-1; D gene: .; V gene: TRBV7-3; clone size: .; CDR3 protein: CASSSTGRTEAFF; CDR3 DNA: TGTGCCAGCAGTTCTACAGGAAGAACTGAAGCTTTCTTT
J gene: TRBJ2-7; D gene: TRBD1; V gene: TRBV10-3; clone size: .; CDR3 protein: CAISQVGQGRGEQYF; CDR3 DNA: TGTGCCATCAGCCAGGTGGGACAGGGGCGAGGCGAGCAGTACTTC
J gene: TRBJ2-1; D gene: TRBD2; V gene: TRBV10-3; clone size: once; CDR3 protein: CAISEPAGGRYNEQFF; CDR3 DNA: TGTGCCATCAGTGAGCCCGCTGGCGGGAGGTACAATGAGCAGTTCTTC
J gene: TRBJ1-6; D gene: .; V gene: TRBV2; clone size: .; CDR3 protein: CASMGPRSSYNSPLHF; CDR3 DNA: TGTGCCAGCATGGGGCCCCGGAGCTCCTATAATTCACCCCTCCACTTT
J gene: TRBJ1-4; D gene: TRBD1; V gene: TRBV23-1; clone size: .; CDR3 protein: CASRPGQGEVEKLFF; CDR3 DNA: TGCGCCAGCCGCCCGGGACAGGGGGAGGTCGAAAAACTGTTTTTT
J gene: TRBJ2-3; D gene: TRBD1; V gene: TRBV27; clone size: .; CDR3 protein: CASSSGQGLTDTQYF; CDR3 DNA: TGTGCCAGCAGTTCCGGACAGGGCCTCACAGATACGCAGTATTTT
J gene: TRBJ1-4; D gene: .; V gene: TRBV5-1; clone size: once; CDR3 protein: CASSPLPGEEKLFF; CDR3 DNA: TGCGCCAGCAGCCCCCTTCCTGGGGAGGAAAAACTGTTTTTT
J gene: TRBJ1-4; D gene: .; V gene: TRBV18; clone size: .; CDR3 protein: CASSPRQGGEKLFF; CDR3 DNA: TGTGCCAGCTCACCGCGGCAGGGTGGTGAAAAACTGTTTTTT
J gene: TRBJ2-7; D gene: .; V gene: TRBV20-1; clone size: once; CDR3 protein: CSAKFGYEQYF; CDR3 DNA: TGCAGTGCTAAGTTCGGCTACGAGCAGTACTTC
J gene: TRBJ2-7; D gene: TRBD1; V gene: TRBV2; clone size: .; CDR3 protein: CASIPDRGRPYEQYF; CDR3 DNA: TGTGCCAGCATTCCCGACAGGGGGCGTCCCTACGAGCAGTACTTC
J gene: TRBJ1-4; D gene: .; V gene: TRBV2; clone size: .; CDR3 protein: CASTSSGQAGEKLFF; CDR3 DNA: TGTGCCAGCACCTCGAGCGGGCAGGCGGGCGAAAAACTGTTTTTT
J gene: TRBJ2-2; D gene: .; V gene: TRBV4-3; clone size: once; CDR3 protein: CASSRNRNPNTGELFF; CDR3 DNA: TGCGCCAGCAGCCGAAACAGGAACCCGAACACCGGGGAGCTGTTTTTT
J gene: TRBJ1-2; D gene: TRBD1; V gene: TRBV29-1; clone size: once; CDR3 protein: CSVVGTGSYGYTF; CDR3 DNA: TGCAGCGTTGTTGGGACAGGGAGCTATGGCTACACCTTC
J gene: TRBJ2-1; D gene: TRBD1; V gene: TRBV6-5; clone size: .; CDR3 protein: CASSLGQGHNEQFF; CDR3 DNA: TGTGCCAGCAGTTTGGGACAGGGCCACAATGAGCAGTTCTTC
J gene: TRBJ2-7; D gene: .; V gene: TRBV14; clone size: .; CDR3 protein: CASSQDTEYEQYF; CDR3 DNA: TGTGCCAGCAGCCAAGATACTGAGTACGAGCAGTACTTC
J gene: TRBJ1-1; D gene: .; V gene: TRBV19; clone size: .; CDR3 protein: CASKNREPPAEAFF; CDR3 DNA: TGTGCCAGTAAGAACAGGGAACCTCCGGCTGAAGCTTTCTTT
J gene: TRBJ1-3; D gene: .; V gene: TRBV6-1; clone size: .; CDR3 protein: CASSLQSSGNTIYF; CDR3 DNA: TGTGCCAGCAGTTTACAGAGCTCTGGAAACACCATATATTTT
J gene: TRBJ1-2; D gene: .; V gene: TRBV7-8; clone size: once; CDR3 protein: CASSLETAINYGYTF; CDR3 DNA: TGTGCCAGCAGCTTAGAAACAGCTATTAACTATGGCTACACCTTC
J gene: TRBJ1-4; D gene: .; V gene: TRBV18; clone size: .; CDR3 protein: CASSPQSLQGFNEKLFF; CDR3 DNA: TGTGCCAGCTCACCACAGTCTCTCCAGGGATTTAATGAAAAACTGTTTTTT
J gene: TRBJ1-1; D gene: .; V gene: TRBV4-1; clone size: .; CDR3 protein: CASSRGNTEAFF; CDR3 DNA: TGCGCCAGCAGCAGGGGGAACACTGAAGCTTTCTTT
J gene: TRBJ2-5; D gene: .; V gene: TRBV10-1; clone size: .; CDR3 protein: CATIEKGVEETQYF; CDR3 DNA: TGCGCCACCATAGAGAAAGGGGTTGAGGAGACCCAGTACTTC
J gene: TRBJ1-2; D gene: .; V gene: TRBV7-3; clone size: .; CDR3 protein: CASSLTPTAYGYTF; CDR3 DNA: TGTGCCAGCAGCTTAACCCCGACAGCATATGGCTACACCTTC
J gene: TRBJ1-2; D gene: .; V gene: TRBV27; clone size: .; CDR3 protein: CASSFRPGYYGYTF; CDR3 DNA: TGTGCCAGCAGTTTTAGACCGGGGTACTATGGCTACACCTTC
J gene: TRBJ1-3; D gene: TRBD1; V gene: TRBV18; clone size: .; CDR3 protein: CASSPKGQGNTIYF; CDR3 DNA: TGTGCCAGCTCACCTAAGGGACAGGGAAACACCATATATTTT
J gene: TRBJ2-1; D gene: .; V gene: TRBV7-8; clone size: .; CDR3 protein: CASSLGAGGEQFF; CDR3 DNA: TGTGCCAGCAGCTTGGGGGCGGGCGGTGAGCAGTTCTTC
J gene: TRBJ1-2; D gene: TRBD1; V gene: TRBV6-5; clone size: .; CDR3 protein: CASRYRDRGLYGYTF; CDR3 DNA: TGTGCCAGCAGATACCGGGACAGGGGGCTTTATGGCTACACCTTC
J gene: TRBJ1-2; D gene: .; V gene: TRBV7-9; clone size: .; CDR3 protein: CASSLMNSGYTF; CDR3 DNA: TGTGCCAGCAGCTTAATGAACAGCGGCTACACCTTC
J gene: TRBJ1-1; D gene: .; V gene: TRBV10-3; clone size: few; CDR3 protein: CAISSLTEAFF; CDR3 DNA: TGTGCCATCAGTTCACTCACTGAAGCTTTCTTT
J gene: TRBJ2-1; D gene: TRBD1; V gene: TRBV7-6; clone size: once; CDR3 protein: CASSPRQGGSNEQFF; CDR3 DNA: TGTGCCAGCAGCCCCCGACAGGGGGGTTCTAATGAGCAGTTCTTC
J gene: TRBJ2-4; D gene: TRBD1; V gene: TRBV27; clone size: .; CDR3 protein: CASSLSDRVLLDIQYF; CDR3 DNA: TGTGCCAGCAGTTTATCGGACAGGGTCCTTCTGGACATTCAGTACTTC
J gene: TRBJ2-1; D gene: .; V gene: TRBV7-9; clone size: .; CDR3 protein: CASSLGGGGRYNEQFF; CDR3 DNA: TGTGCCAGCAGCTTAGGTGGCGGAGGGCGCTACAATGAGCAGTTCTTC
J gene: TRBJ1-2; D gene: .; V gene: TRBV20-1; clone size: .; CDR3 protein: CRGAGYGYTF; CDR3 DNA: TGCAGGGGGGCCGGGTACGGCTACACCTTC
J gene: TRBJ2-7; D gene: .; V gene: TRBV7-3; clone size: .; CDR3 protein: CASSLGTAHEQYF; CDR3 DNA: TGTGCCAGCAGCTTGGGGACTGCCCACGAGCAGTACTTC
J gene: TRBJ1-4; D gene: .; V gene: TRBV2; clone size: .; CDR3 protein: CASSAPAPGLFF; CDR3 DNA: TGTGCCAGCAGTGCCCCCGCCCCGGGACTGTTTTTT
J gene: TRBJ2-2; D gene: TRBD2; V gene: TRBV10-2; clone size: .; CDR3 protein: CASREGTSGGLGSGELFF; CDR3 DNA: TGCGCCAGCAGAGAGGGGACTAGCGGGGGCCTGGGGTCCGGGGAGCTGTTTTTT
J gene: TRBJ2-7; D gene: TRBD1; V gene: TRBV6-1; clone size: .; CDR3 protein: CASREGQLSYEQYF; CDR3 DNA: TGTGCCAGCAGAGAGGGACAGCTCTCCTACGAGCAGTACTTC
J gene: TRBJ2-7; D gene: .; V gene: TRBV5-1; clone size: .; CDR3 protein: CASSRVGDEQYF; CDR3 DNA: TGCGCCAGCAGCCGTGTCGGGGACGAGCAGTACTTC
J gene: TRBJ2-7; D gene: .; V gene: TRBV21-1; clone size: .; CDR3 protein: CATPWRDLHEQYF; CDR3 DNA: TGTGCCACCCCTTGGAGGGATCTCCACGAGCAGTACTTC
J gene: TRBJ1-1; D gene: .; V gene: TRBV6-1; clone size: once; CDR3 protein: CASSEVAANPGEAFF; CDR3 DNA: TGTGCCAGCAGTGAAGTGGCCGCGAACCCAGGGGAAGCTTTCTTT
J gene: TRBJ2-5; D gene: TRBD1; V gene: TRBV19; clone size: .; CDR3 protein: CASSTQGRQETQYF; CDR3 DNA: TGTGCCAGTAGTACACAGGGGCGACAAGAGACCCAGTACTTC
J gene: TRBJ1-2; D gene: .; V gene: TRBV6-5; clone size: .; CDR3 protein: CASSYEGTNYGYTF; CDR3 DNA: TGTGCCAGCAGTTACGAGGGTACTAACTATGGCTACACCTTC